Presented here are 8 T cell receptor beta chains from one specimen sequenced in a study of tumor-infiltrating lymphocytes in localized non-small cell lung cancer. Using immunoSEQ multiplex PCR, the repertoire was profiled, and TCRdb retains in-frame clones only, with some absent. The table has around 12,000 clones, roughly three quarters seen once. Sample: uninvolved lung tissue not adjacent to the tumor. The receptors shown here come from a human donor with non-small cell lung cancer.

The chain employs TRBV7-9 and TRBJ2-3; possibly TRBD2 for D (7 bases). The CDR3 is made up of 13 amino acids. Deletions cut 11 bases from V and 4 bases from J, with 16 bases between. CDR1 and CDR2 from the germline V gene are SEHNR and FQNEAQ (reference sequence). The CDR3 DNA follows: TGTGCCTCCCTGGGGGGGCGCGCAGATACGCAGTATTTT. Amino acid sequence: CASLGGRADTQYF.

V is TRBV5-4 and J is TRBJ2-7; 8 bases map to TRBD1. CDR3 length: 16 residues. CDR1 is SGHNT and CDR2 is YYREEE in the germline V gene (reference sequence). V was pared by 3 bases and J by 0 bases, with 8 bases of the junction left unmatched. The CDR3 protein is CASSSRTGRSSYEQYF. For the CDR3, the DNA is TGTGCCAGCAGCTCGCGGACAGGGAGGAGCTCCTACGAGCAGTACTTC.

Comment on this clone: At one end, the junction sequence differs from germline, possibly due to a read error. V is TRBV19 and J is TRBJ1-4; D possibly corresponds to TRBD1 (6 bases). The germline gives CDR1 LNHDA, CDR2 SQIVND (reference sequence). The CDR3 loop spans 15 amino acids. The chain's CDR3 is CASSLEGDGNEKLFF. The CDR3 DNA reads TGTGCCAGTAGTCTAGAGGGGGACGGTAATGAAAAACTGTTTTTT.

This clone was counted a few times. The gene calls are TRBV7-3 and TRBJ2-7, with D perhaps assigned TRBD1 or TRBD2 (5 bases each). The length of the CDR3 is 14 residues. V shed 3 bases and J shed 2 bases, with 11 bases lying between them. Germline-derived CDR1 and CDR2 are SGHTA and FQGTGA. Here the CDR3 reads CASSFTPGPYEQYF. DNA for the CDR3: TGTGCCAGCAGCTTTACCCCGGGGCCCTACGAGCAGTACTTC.

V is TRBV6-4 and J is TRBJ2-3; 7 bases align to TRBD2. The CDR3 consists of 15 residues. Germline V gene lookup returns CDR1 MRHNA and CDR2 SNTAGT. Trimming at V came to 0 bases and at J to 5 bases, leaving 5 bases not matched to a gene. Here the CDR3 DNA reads TGTGCCAGCAGTGACTCTGCGGGAGCGGGAGATACGCAGTATTTT. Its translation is CASSDSAGAGDTQYF.

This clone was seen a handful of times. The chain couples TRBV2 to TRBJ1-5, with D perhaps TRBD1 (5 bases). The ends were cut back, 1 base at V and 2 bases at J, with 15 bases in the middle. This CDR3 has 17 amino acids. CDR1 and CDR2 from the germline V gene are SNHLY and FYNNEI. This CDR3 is CASSEGAGRVGNQPQHF. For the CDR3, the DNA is TGTGCCAGCAGTGAAGGAGCGGGGCGGGTGGGCAATCAGCCCCAGCATTTT.

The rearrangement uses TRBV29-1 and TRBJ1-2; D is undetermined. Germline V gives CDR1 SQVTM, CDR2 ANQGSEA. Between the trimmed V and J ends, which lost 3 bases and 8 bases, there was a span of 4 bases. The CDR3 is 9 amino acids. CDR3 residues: CSVDGGYTF. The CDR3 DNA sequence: TGCAGCGTTGACGGCGGCTACACCTTC.

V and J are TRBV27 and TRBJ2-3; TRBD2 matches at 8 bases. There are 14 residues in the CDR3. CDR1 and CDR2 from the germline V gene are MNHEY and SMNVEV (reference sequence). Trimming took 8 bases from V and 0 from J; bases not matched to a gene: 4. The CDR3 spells CASGASGSTDTQYF. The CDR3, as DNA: TGTGCCAGCGGCGCTAGCGGGAGCACAGATACGCAGTATTTT.